The 14 T cell receptor beta chains below all came from one sample that was sequenced in a study of human T cells and chemical hapten exposure. Time point noted: patch test 3, about 24 weeks after DPC sensitization. As to treatment: therapeutic diphenylcyclopropenone sensitization with weekly scalp DPC. TCRdb recomputed calls from the RACE reads with MiXCR, one row per CDR3 protein. The sample lists some 90,000 distinct CDR3 sequences; roughly a tenth were seen once. The material was whole blood, obtained in connection with sensitization to the hapten diphenylcyclopropenone (DPC). These receptors were taken from a woman aged 25 to 39 with alopecia areata. Some clones in this sample may be carry-over from other donors' samples.

This clonotype was seen more than once but under ten times. This chain uses TRBV6-2 or TRBV6-3 with TRBJ2-1; TRBD2 agrees at 15 bases. V shed 8 bases, J shed 8 bases, and the junction held 10 bases outside the gene matches. Germline V gene data show CDR1 as MNHEY and CDR2 as SVGEGT. The CDR3 has 16 residues. CDR3 DNA sequence: TGTGCCAGCGGCTATGAGGGACTAGCGGGAGGAGATGAGCAGTTCTTC. Translating gives CASGYEGLAGGDEQFF.

This clonotype was counted a few times. The chain carries TRBV28 and TRBJ2-1, with TRBD1 matching over 7 bases. Germline values: CDR1 MDHEN, CDR2 SYDVKM. CDR3 length equals 14 residues. The V gene end was trimmed by 5 bases and the J gene end by 2 bases; junction bases not matched to a gene: 3. The CDR3 DNA reads TGTGCCAGCAGTCGACAGGGTACCTACAATGAGCAGTTCTTC. The encoded protein is CASSRQGTYNEQFF.

There are many counts of this clonotype. The chain has TRBV29-1 and TRBJ1-1; D gene ambiguous. The germline CDR1 and CDR2 sequences are SQVTM and ANQGSEA. V was clipped by 7 bases and J by 4 bases, with 13 bases between them. The CDR3 has 12 residues. In nucleotides, the CDR3 is TGCAGCGCGGACCATACCGGCACTGAAGCTTTCTTT. Its translation is CSADHTGTEAFF. Filled out from reference TRBV29-1 and TRBJ1-1, the complete variable domain reads SAVISQKPSRDICQRGTSLTIQCQVDSQVTMMFWYRQQPGQSLTLIATANQGSEATYESGFVIDKFPISRPNLTFSTLTVSNMSPEDSSIYLCSADHTGTEAFFGQGTRLTVV.

This clonotype was seen only a few times. The gene calls are TRBV7-2 and TRBJ2-1, with D unclear. Trimming took 0 bases from V and 9 from J, leaving 9 bases between them. CDR1 and CDR2 from the germline V gene are SGHTA and FQGNSA. There are 13 residues in the CDR3. CDR3 loop: CASSLAGFGEQFF. The DNA for the CDR3 is TGTGCCAGCAGCTTAGCAGGATTCGGTGAGCAGTTCTTC.

This clonotype was seen a handful of times. The CDR3 loop is CASGQGLRTEAFF. Here the CDR3 DNA reads TGTGCCAGTGGACAGGGGCTAAGGACTGAAGCTTTCTTT. V gene TRBV12-3 or TRBV12-4 combines with J gene TRBJ1-1; 9 positions match TRBD1. The CDR3 spans 13 residues. V shed 9 bases, J shed 5 bases, and the junction held 7 bases outside the gene matches.

The V gene is TRBV29-1, the J gene TRBJ2-5; D unclear. V was trimmed by 4 bases and J by 5 bases, leaving 11 bases between them. Germline values: CDR1 SQVTM, CDR2 ANQGSEA. This CDR3 has 12 amino acids. The chain's CDR3 is CSVASGVETQYF. The CDR3 nucleotides read TGCAGCGTTGCTTCTGGCGTGGAGACCCAGTACTTC.

The chain joins TRBV7-6 to TRBJ2-5; perhaps D is TRBD1 or TRBD2 (7 bases each). This CDR3 has 15 residues. CDR1 and CDR2 (germline): SGHVS, FNYEAQ. Trimming removed 2 bases at V and 5 bases at J, with 15 bases between. The CDR3 DNA is TGTGCCAGCAGCTTACCACGACAGGGAGGGGAGACCCAGTACTTC. It codes for CASSLPRQGGETQYF.

Only a few counts were recorded for this clonotype. This sequence joins TRBV27 and TRBJ1-5; D is unresolved. The CDR3 runs to 14 residues. CDR1 MNHEY and CDR2 SMNVEV come from the germline V gene (reference sequence). Trimming took 1 base from V and 2 from J, leaving 6 bases between them. CDR3 protein: CASSLWDGNQPQHF. The CDR3, as DNA: TGTGCCAGCAGTTTATGGGATGGCAATCAGCCCCAGCATTTT.

J is TRBJ2-7 and V is TRBV20-1; D gene unclear. The CDR3 contains 11 residues. Germline lookup yields CDR1 DFQATT and CDR2 SNEGSKA (reference sequence). Trimming took off 0 bases at V and 5 bases at J, with 5 bases between the two ends. CDR3 sequence reads: CSARDHHEQYF. Written as DNA, the CDR3 is TGCAGTGCTAGAGATCACCACGAGCAGTACTTC.

This clonotype was seen a handful of times. The gene calls are TRBV5-1 and TRBJ1-3, with D possibly TRBD1 on 5 matching bases. The CDR3 length is 16 residues. CDR1 is SGHRS and CDR2 is YFSETQ in the germline V gene. Trimming removed 5 bases at V and 3 bases at J, with 18 bases between. The CDR3, as DNA: TGCGCCAGCAGGATTGGGGCAGCCTCATATGGAAACACCATATATTTT. This codes for CASRIGAASYGNTIYF.

Comments on this clonotype: The final CDR3 position lacks the conserved phenylalanine or tryptophan, pointing to a likely read error. This chain uses TRBV24-1 with TRBJ1-2, with 7 bases that match TRBD1. This CDR3 spans 14 amino acids. V gave up 3 bases and J gave up 8 bases; unmatched junction bases: 8. Germline V gives CDR1 KGHDR, CDR2 SFDVKD. The CDR3 here is CATSDTQGTPGYTS. CDR3 DNA: TGTGCCACCAGTGATACACAGGGGACTCCCGGCTACACCTCC.

This clonotype has a count of ten or more. V and J are TRBV29-1 and TRBJ1-5, with TRBD1 as a possible D gene (6 bases). This CDR3 contains 10 residues. Per germline, CDR1 SQVTM and CDR2 ANQGSEA. Trimming took off 3 bases at V and 13 bases at J, with 10 bases between the two ends. The CDR3 DNA sequence: TGCAGCGTTGATATGGGGGCTCAGCATTTT. This sequence encodes CSVDMGAQHF.

In its sample, this clonotype was seen many times. The genes are TRBV7-6 and TRBJ2-3; D possibly corresponds to TRBD1 (6 bases). From germline, CDR1 is SGHVS and CDR2 FNYEAQ. V lost 5 bases, J lost 2 bases, and 14 bases lay in between. The CDR3 loop spans 15 amino acids. CDR3 residues: CASSRTGMSTDTQYF. The CDR3 DNA is TGTGCCAGCAGCCGTACAGGGATGTCCACAGATACGCAGTATTTT.

This clonotype occurred many times. The chain is built from TRBV12-3 or TRBV12-4 and TRBJ2-1; D is tentatively TRBD1 or TRBD2 (5 bases each). Trimming left V 7 bases short and J 2 bases short, with 15 bases between. The CDR3 sequence is 15 residues long. The CDR3 coding sequence is TGTGCCAGCACCCGAGGGCAGGGTACCTACAATGAGCAGTTCTTC. Its translation is CASTRGQGTYNEQFF.